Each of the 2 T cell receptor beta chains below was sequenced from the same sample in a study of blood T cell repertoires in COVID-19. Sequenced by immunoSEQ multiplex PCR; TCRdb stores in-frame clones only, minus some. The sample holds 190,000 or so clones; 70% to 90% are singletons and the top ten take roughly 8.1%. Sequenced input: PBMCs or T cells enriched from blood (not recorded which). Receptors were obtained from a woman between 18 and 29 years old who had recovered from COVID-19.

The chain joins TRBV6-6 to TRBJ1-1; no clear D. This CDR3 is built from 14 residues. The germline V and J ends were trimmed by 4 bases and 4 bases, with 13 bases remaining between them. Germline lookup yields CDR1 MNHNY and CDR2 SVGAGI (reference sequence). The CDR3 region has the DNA TGTGCCAGCAGTTTCCACCTCGAGGGCACTGAAGCTTTCTTT. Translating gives CASSFHLEGTEAFF.

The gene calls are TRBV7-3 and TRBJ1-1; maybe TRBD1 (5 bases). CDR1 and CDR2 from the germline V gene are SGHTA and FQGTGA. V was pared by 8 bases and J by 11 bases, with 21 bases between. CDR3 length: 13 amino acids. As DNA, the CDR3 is TGTGCCAGCGCCGCCCAGGGTTTACGGTCGGCTTTCTTT. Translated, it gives CASAAQGLRSAFF.